One TCR beta chain is described in this entry. The antigen is not known. One end of the junction fails to match germline, which may point to a read error. Germline CDR1 KGHSH, CDR2 LQKENI. The CDR3 spans 13 residues. Previously described methods and listed TCR primers produced bulk TCR libraries. TCRdb re-called the PCR reads through MiXCR, storing one row per CDR3 protein. The sample shows over 600,000 distinct CDR3 sequences, 15% to 20% of them seen only once. For naive CD8 T cells, sorting used the CD8+CD4-CCR7+CD45RA+ phenotype. The data belong to a study of molecular identifiers for immune sequencing clone quantification. For the study at large: In replicates, the authors split RNA from 20,000 or 100,000 naive CD8 cells five ways and sequenced four.

The study, taken as a whole, reports: Detectable among one million naive cells, according to reports, was Jurkat TCR RNA spiked in from one cell.

Sequenced material: naive CD8+ T cells from blood, with Jurkat cell RNA spiked in. The subset is: FACS-sorted CD8+CD4-CCR7+CD45RA+ naive T cells. This TCR was sampled from a human donor in good health. Some libraries in this study had Jurkat cell RNA spiked in. V usage is TRBV18 and J usage is TRBJ2-5, with no clear D. CDR3 nucleotide sequence: TGTGCCAGCTCACCCCCAGTACAAGGGACCCAGTACTTC. Amino acids: CASSPPVQGTQYF.